This T cell receptor (beta chain) was captured in a study of T cell repertoires in cytomegalovirus infection (dated by TCRdb to 2018 to 2020). In terms of the full investigation: Because public TCR beta signatures pointed to carriage of CMV infection together with the matching HLA type, the HLA type of each donor mattered for the analysis. Broader findings and caveats from the paper: Carriers of CMV infection plus the relevant HLA type were discriminated by the cumulative frequency of public TCR beta family members in the study cohort and in an independent approximately 350-donor cohort. The ex vivo response was dominated by HLA-C-restricted CMV-specific TCR beta clonotypes, and the single most frequent clonotype in two of eight donors was supplied by these HLA-C-restricted clonotypes.

Details on this clonotype: Its antigen remains undetermined. Qualities for individual bases were not recorded, and no much larger clone is one base off.

Reads for this sample came from an Illumina HiSeq 1500. TCRdb applied fastp at Q25 and MiXCR to the public reads, then kept only in-frame beta chains. Rows are unified per CDR3 protein, each entry keeping the most common DNA and genes. The table for this sample lists roughly 310,000 distinct CDR3 sequences; 15% to 20% of them were counted only once. The ten largest clones represent about 12% of the sample. V loses 5 bases of germline sequence and J loses 2 bases, and the interval between the two ends is 18 bases. CDR1 is given as SNHLY and CDR2 as FYNNEI, both from the germline V gene. Spanning cysteine to phenylalanine, the CDR3 consists of 17 amino acids. The DNA shown is the 51-base CDR3, in frame from base 1.

Recombination connected TRBV2 to TRBJ1-4; a confident D gene designation cannot be given. The clonotype was recovered from a human donor in good health (CMV status not recorded). Some clones in this sample may be carry-over from other donors' samples. Sequencing used PBMCs. The CDR3 region reads CASSQRVQRSTNEKLFF. The nucleotides read TGTGCCAGCAGTCAAAGGGTGCAGCGAAGCACTAATGAAAAACTGTTTTTT.